This T cell receptor beta chain originates from a study of cytomegalovirus exposure and HLA in healthy donors. Overall study findings and caveats: Researchers reported in a later analysis that a missense DCLRE1C variant was tied to TCR beta V- and J-gene trimming. Most observed TCR sequences were rare, whereas some public TCRs were detected in many donors. It was reportedly the case that the classifier diagnosed cytomegalovirus status with high specificity and sensitivity.

The PCR ran on 60 Vbeta and 13 Jbeta primers. Here immunoSEQ multiplex PCR was the method, and the copy in TCRdb shows in-frame clones only, minus some. Here the sample spans roughly 150,000 clones, about 76% being singletons. This clone turned up a few times. Its antigen is as yet unknown. All the people who gave samples were healthy bone marrow donors. V gave up 5 bases and J gave up 1 base; unmatched junction bases: 3. There are 14 residues in the CDR3. Germline-derived CDR1 and CDR2 are SGHVS and FQNEAQ. This chain links TRBV7-8 with TRBJ2-7, with 9 bases identical to TRBD2. The TCR comes from a young woman in good health and CMV-seropositive. The sample taken for sequencing was PBMCs. CDR3 residues: CASSPLAGSYEQYF. The CDR3 coding sequence is TGTGCCAGCAGCCCTCTAGCGGGGTCCTACGAGCAGTACTTC.